These 32 T cell receptor beta chains originate from one sample sequenced in a study of cytotoxic CD8 clonotypes in ibrutinib-treated CLL. Assay: immunoSEQ multiplex PCR; the TCRdb copy retains only in-frame clones and omits some. The sample shows about 130,000 clones, approximately 85% of them seen only once. The specimen comprised PBMCs, sampled after 24 months of ibrutinib treatment. These receptors all come from a human donor with chronic lymphocytic leukemia.

The chain links TRBV5-5 to TRBJ1-1; D unclear. The germline gives CDR1 SGHKS, CDR2 YYEKEE (reference sequence). The CDR3 length is 15 residues. Trimming took off 0 bases at V and 1 base at J, with 10 bases between the two ends. CDR3 nucleotide sequence: TGTGCCAGCAGCTTGGTAGACGGGCGGAACACTGAAGCTTTCTTT. Translated, it gives CASSLVDGRNTEAFF. Supplemented by reference TRBV5-5 and TRBJ1-1, the full variable domain reads DAGVTQSPTHLIKTRGQQVTLRCSPISGHKSVSWYQQVLGQGPQFIFQYYEKEERGRGNFPDRFSARQFPNYSSELNVNALLLGDSALYLCASSLVDGRNTEAFFGQGTRLTVV.

This clone was observed a single time. The chain couples TRBV7-2 to TRBJ2-1; D is possibly TRBD1 (6 bases). CDR1 is SGHTA and CDR2 is FQGNSA in the germline V gene. CDR3 length: 16 amino acids. The V end lost 4 bases, the J end lost 6 bases, and 19 bases lay between the germline ends. The CDR3 DNA follows: TGTGCCAGCAGCTATCCCGCTGCCAGGGGTGGCAATGAGCAGTTCTTC. Its translation is CASSYPAARGGNEQFF. Full variable domain (remainder filled in from reference TRBV7-2 and TRBJ2-1): GAGVSQSPSNKVTEKGKDVELRCDPISGHTALYWYRQSLGQGLEFLIYFQGNSAPDKSGLPSDRFSAERTGGSVSTLTIQRTQQEDSAVYLCASSYPAARGGNEQFFGPGTRLTVL.

This clone was recorded many times. The chain couples TRBV7-2 to TRBJ1-2; a weak D match, TRBD1 (6 bases). The CDR3 is 13 amino acids. The germline V gene has CDR1 SGHTA and CDR2 FQGNSA. The germline V and J ends were trimmed by 5 bases and 7 bases, with 14 bases remaining between them. The CDR3 nucleotides are TGTGCCAGCAGCGAGGGGACACGGGGTGGCTACACCTTC. Its translation is CASSEGTRGGYTF.

The genes are TRBV6-1 and TRBJ2-3; 13 bases map to TRBD2. The CDR3 is 17 amino acids. Germline V gene sequence: CDR1 MNHNS, CDR2 SASEGT. V shed 3 bases and J 5 bases; nucleotides not matched to a gene: 8. In DNA, the CDR3 is TGTGCCAGCAGTGAGGCCATAACTAGCGGGGGGGGAGATACGCAGTATTTT. The encoded protein is CASSEAITSGGGDTQYF.

The chain combines TRBV6-1 with TRBJ1-4; D may be TRBD1 (6 bases). The V end was cut by 7 bases, the J end by 7 bases, with 19 bases between. Germline V CDR1 and CDR2: MNHNS, SASEGT. The CDR3 is 15 amino acids. CDR3 region: CASNRRDTRGEKLFF. CDR3 sequence (DNA): TGTGCCAGCAATAGGCGGGACACTCGGGGTGAAAAACTGTTTTTT.

The rearrangement links TRBV19 to TRBJ2-7; 9 bases fit TRBD1. Germline V gene sequence: CDR1 LNHDA, CDR2 SQIVND (reference sequence). After removal of 3 bases from V and 4 bases from J, the junction contained 1 base not matched to a gene. The CDR3 loop spans 13 amino acids. The CDR3 bases are TGTGCCAGTAGTATCGGACAGGGGTACGAGCAGTACTTC. Encoded protein: CASSIGQGYEQYF.

This clone was counted only a few times. The gene calls are TRBV28 and TRBJ1-2; TRBD1 matches 9 bases. V gave up 4 bases and J gave up 6 bases; unmatched junction bases: 3. This CDR3 is 13 amino acids long. Looked up from germline, CDR1 is MDHEN and CDR2 is SYDVKM. The CDR3 DNA is TGTGCCAGCAGTTGGGACAGGGATAATGGCTACACCTTC. Encoded protein: CASSWDRDNGYTF.

This chain uses TRBV4-3 with TRBJ2-3; no clear D. CDR1 LGHNA and CDR2 YSLEER come from the germline V gene. The V end was cut by 0 bases, the J end by 4 bases, with 14 bases between. The CDR3 runs 16 residues. This chain's CDR3 is CASSQDRSITSDTQYF. For the CDR3, the DNA is TGCGCCAGCAGCCAAGATCGGTCGATAACGTCAGATACGCAGTATTTT.

The chain has TRBV19 and TRBJ1-2, with D possibly being TRBD1 (6 bases). V was cut by 5 bases and J by 3 bases, with 10 bases left in between. CDR3 length: 13 amino acids. CDR1 is LNHDA, CDR2 SQIVND, per germline (reference sequence). The CDR3 DNA is TGTGCCAGTAGTGTGACAGGCGACTATGGCTACACCTTC. Amino acid sequence: CASSVTGDYGYTF.

The chain has TRBV5-1 and TRBJ1-2; tentatively, D is TRBD1 (6 bases). V shed 4 bases and J shed 5 bases, with 12 bases lying between them. Germline loops: CDR1 SGHRS, CDR2 YFSETQ. The CDR3 loop spans 13 amino acids. CDR3 residues: CASSDRRNYGYTF. The CDR3 DNA reads TGCGCCAGCAGCGACAGGAGGAATTATGGCTACACCTTC.

CDR3 coding DNA: TGCGCCAGCAGTCGAAGGGGGGGAACACCTGAAGCTTTCTTT. Protein: CASSRRGGTPEAFF. The chain links TRBV23-1 to TRBJ1-1; tentatively, D is TRBD1 (6 bases). TRBV23-1 qualifies as an ORF whose function is uncertain. V was cut by 4 bases and J by 6 bases, with 15 bases left in between. The CDR3 totals 14 residues.

The chain links TRBV2 to TRBJ2-1; 8 nucleotides agree with TRBD2. The junction had 4 bases not matched to a gene; V was cut back by 5 bases and J by 7 bases. Germline V gives CDR1 SNHLY, CDR2 FYNNEI. The CDR3 spans 13 residues. CDR3 loop: CASSRLAMNEQFF. CDR3 sequence (DNA): TGTGCCAGCAGTAGACTAGCGATGAATGAGCAGTTCTTC.

Only one count was recorded for this clone. The chain carries TRBV7-2 and TRBJ2-3, with D possibly TRBD2 on 6 matching bases. Trimming shortened V by 1 base and J by 6 bases, and 11 bases separated the two germline ends. The CDR3 length is 14 residues. Germline V lookup: CDR1 SGHTA, CDR2 FQGNSA. The CDR3 DNA follows: TGTGCCAGCAGCTTAGGGCGGGGCCGGGATACGCAGTATTTT. Protein sequence: CASSLGRGRDTQYF.

V gene TRBV27 combines with J gene TRBJ2-7; 12 bases are a match to TRBD2. Germline loops: CDR1 MNHEY, CDR2 SMNVEV (reference sequence). CDR3 length equals 15 residues. The trim removed 4 bases at V and 5 bases at J, leaving 6 bases unmatched. The CDR3, as DNA: TGTGCCAGCAGTTCCCCGACTAGCGGGAGCGACGAGCAGTACTTC. It yields the protein CASSSPTSGSDEQYF.

The V call is TRBV7-2, the J call TRBJ2-3; 8 nucleotides line up with TRBD1. CDR1 and CDR2 from the germline V gene are SGHTA and FQGNSA. CDR3 length: 17 amino acids. The ends lost 1 base at V and 2 bases at J; junction bases unmatched: 8. CDR3 loop: CASSLVGQGAHTDTQYF. For the CDR3, the DNA is TGTGCCAGCAGCTTAGTTGGGCAGGGGGCACACACAGATACGCAGTATTTT.

CDR3 coding DNA: TGTGCCAGCAGGTTTGGTAACGGGATCGGCTACGAGCAGTACTTC. Residues: CASRFGNGIGYEQYF. This rearrangement joins TRBV2 to TRBJ2-7; weak D call: TRBD2 (5 bases). CDR3 length: 15 residues. Trimming removed 6 bases from V and 3 bases from J, with 18 bases in between. Germline CDR1 SNHLY, CDR2 FYNNEI.

V and J are TRBV15 and TRBJ1-3; TRBD1 aligns across 7 bases. The CDR3 covers 14 residues. Germline CDR1 LNHNV, CDR2 YYDKDF (reference sequence). Losses at the gene ends were 3 bases for V and 2 bases for J; bases not matched to a gene: 1. The CDR3 reads CATSSDRAGNTIYF. Written as DNA, the CDR3 is TGTGCCACCAGCAGCGACAGGGCTGGAAACACCATATATTTT.

The chain joins TRBV28 to TRBJ2-4; possible D gene TRBD1, 6 bases. Trimming left V 6 bases short and J 0 bases short, with 15 bases between. The germline V gene has CDR1 MDHEN and CDR2 SYDVKM. This CDR3 has 16 amino acids. The CDR3 reads CASSDGTNLAKNIQYF. The CDR3 coding sequence is TGTGCCAGCAGCGACGGGACAAATCTAGCCAAAAACATTCAGTACTTC.

The CDR3 sequence is CASSQDLVGGGTGVAKNIQYF. The DNA for the CDR3 is TGCGCCAGCAGCCAAGATCTCGTAGGCGGGGGCACGGGGGTAGCCAAAAACATTCAGTACTTC. The chain carries TRBV4-3 and TRBJ2-4, with a weak D call TRBD2 (7 bases). CDR3 length equals 21 residues. Germline loops: CDR1 LGHNA, CDR2 YSLEER. The V gene lost 0 bases and the J gene lost 0 bases, with 24 bases spanning the gap.

The V call is TRBV28, the J call TRBJ1-1; a weak D match, TRBD1 (5 bases). CDR1 MDHEN and CDR2 SYDVKM come from the germline V gene. The CDR3 has 14 amino acids. V dropped 3 bases and J dropped 1 base, with 9 bases sitting between them. CDR3: CASSLGHKNTEAFF. The CDR3 bases are TGTGCCAGCAGTTTGGGGCATAAGAACACTGAAGCTTTCTTT.

In this sample, this clone turned up once. CDR3 nucleotides: TGTGCCAGCAGCCAGACCGGGACCCCGAACTCTGGAAACACCATATATTTT. Protein sequence: CASSQTGTPNSGNTIYF. The chain has TRBV4-2 and TRBJ1-3, with a weak D call TRBD1 (5 bases). This CDR3 contains 17 residues. The V and J ends lost 3 bases and 0 bases respectively, with 15 bases between them. In germline, CDR1 is LGHNA, CDR2 YNFKEQ.

V gene TRBV10-2 combines with J gene TRBJ2-7; TRBD2 agrees at 9 bases. The CDR3 runs to 15 residues. V lost 0 bases and J lost 5; bases outside the gene matches: 5. From germline, CDR1 is WSHSY and CDR2 SAAADI. The CDR3 reads CASSESGLASHEQYF. For the CDR3, the DNA is TGCGCCAGCAGTGAGTCAGGACTAGCGAGCCACGAGCAGTACTTC.

The chain carries TRBV6-5 and TRBJ2-5; D unresolved. Looked up from germline, CDR1 is MNHEY and CDR2 is SVGAGI. CDR3 length: 14 residues. The V end lost 0 bases, the J end lost 2 bases, and 7 bases lay between the germline ends. The DNA for the CDR3 is TGTGCCAGCAGTTACTCGGCGAGACAAGAGACCCAGTACTTC. It yields the protein CASSYSARQETQYF.

This chain joins TRBV28 and TRBJ2-4; the match to TRBD1 covers 7 bases. Trimming took 2 bases from V and 0 from J; bases not matched to a gene: 10. Germline loops: CDR1 MDHEN, CDR2 SYDVKM. The length of the CDR3 is 18 residues. In nucleotides, the CDR3 is TGTGCCAGCAGTTTAGGGACAGCCAACCTTCTAGCCAAAAACATTCAGTACTTC. It translates to CASSLGTANLLAKNIQYF.

This chain uses TRBV5-3 with TRBJ2-1; maybe TRBD1 (6 bases). TRBV5-3 is flagged as an ORF with uncertain function. The CDR3 consists of 15 residues. V lost 0 bases and J lost 6, with 13 bases in between. This chain's CDR3 is CARSLVQGPFNEQFF. The CDR3 DNA reads as TGTGCCAGAAGCTTGGTGCAGGGGCCGTTCAATGAGCAGTTCTTC.

The chain uses TRBV27 and TRBJ2-7; 11 positions agree with TRBD2. The CDR3 is 14 residues long. Germline V gene lookup returns CDR1 MNHEY and CDR2 SMNVEV (reference sequence). The junction had 2 bases not matched to a gene; V was cut back by 0 bases and J by 7 bases. The CDR3 loop reads CASSLSSGRVEQYF. The CDR3 DNA follows: TGTGCCAGCAGTTTATCTAGCGGGAGGGTTGAGCAGTACTTC.

This chain connects TRBV9 to TRBJ2-3; D possibly corresponds to TRBD1 (5 bases). The V gene's germline CDR1 is SGDLS and CDR2 YYNGEE. V lost 0 bases and J lost 4, with 12 bases in between. The CDR3 loop spans 15 amino acids. The CDR3 spells CASSVGGRIADTQYF. The CDR3 DNA reads TGTGCCAGCAGCGTAGGGGGCCGGATAGCAGATACGCAGTATTTT.

CDR3 region: CATSRRSAVGNQPQHF. CDR3 bases: TGTGCCACCAGCAGACGGTCAGCGGTGGGTAATCAGCCCCAGCATTTT. This chain uses TRBV15 with TRBJ1-5; D call uncertain. V lost 2 bases and J 4 bases, leaving 15 bases between the germline ends. This CDR3 region has 16 residues. The germline V gene has CDR1 LNHNV and CDR2 YYDKDF (reference sequence).

The V gene is TRBV7-9, the J gene TRBJ2-7; D remains ambiguous. The ends were cut back, 3 bases at V and 12 bases at J, with 15 bases in the middle. The CDR3 is 12 residues long. CDR1 and CDR2 from the germline V gene are SEHNR and FQNEAQ (reference sequence). In nucleotides, the CDR3 is TGTGCCAGCAGCTTCTCATTCGAGATAGGGTACTTC. Its protein is CASSFSFEIGYF.

The chain couples TRBV5-1 to TRBJ2-5; D is uncertain. The CDR3 runs to 14 residues. In germline, CDR1 is SGHRS, CDR2 YFSETQ. Trimming shortened V by 6 bases and J by 5 bases, and 17 bases separated the two germline ends. The CDR3 nucleotides read TGCGCCAGCAAATCCGTCCCAACGAAGGAGACCCAGTACTTC. Amino acid sequence: CASKSVPTKETQYF.

The CDR3 nucleotides are TGTGCCAGCAGCTTACCAGGGATGAGCTCCTACAATGAGCAGTTCTTC. This translates into CASSLPGMSSYNEQFF. The chain is built from TRBV7-8 and TRBJ2-1; D is possibly TRBD1 (5 bases). Germline assignment: CDR1 SGHVS and CDR2 FQNEAQ. Trimming removed 2 bases at V and 0 bases at J, with 11 bases between. This CDR3 spans 16 amino acids.

The chain recombines TRBV5-1 with TRBJ2-1, with D possibly being TRBD1 (6 bases). The CDR3 is made up of 15 amino acids. Germline V gene sequence: CDR1 SGHRS, CDR2 YFSETQ. The V and J ends lost 4 bases and 0 bases respectively, with 11 bases between them. The CDR3 loop reads CASSKGDVSYNEQFF. The CDR3 nucleotides are TGCGCCAGCAGCAAGGGGGACGTCTCCTACAATGAGCAGTTCTTC. Full variable domain (remainder filled in from reference TRBV5-1 and TRBJ2-1): KAGVTQTPRYLIKTRGQQVTLSCSPISGHRSVSWYQQTPGQGLQFLFEYFSETQRNKGNFPGRFSGRQFSNSRSEMNVSTLELGDSALYLCASSKGDVSYNEQFFGPGTRLTVL.